This T cell receptor (beta chain) originates from a study of blood T cell repertoires in COVID-19. Repertoires were generated with immunoSEQ multiplex PCR, while TCRdb's copy carries only in-frame clones and drops some. The sample lists roughly 340,000 clones; 91% were seen once. This clone was counted a single time. V dropped 0 bases and J dropped 2; count of bases not matched to a gene: 13. CDR1 and CDR2 from the germline V gene are LGHNT and FRNRAP. The CDR3 has 19 amino acids. The clonotype comes from a woman aged 18-35 years who had recovered from COVID-19. Input material: peripheral blood. This chain uses TRBV12-5 with TRBJ2-1; TRBD2 aligns across 7 bases. The CDR3 here is CASGLVASSGREPYNEQFF. The CDR3 bases are TGTGCTAGTGGTTTGGTGGCTTCCTCTGGGCGGGAGCCCTACAATGAGCAGTTCTTC.